This T cell receptor beta chain was documented in a study of tumor-infiltrating lymphocytes in localized non-small cell lung cancer. Study-wide background: The cohort mixed smokers and never-smokers, several histologies, and some post-neoadjuvant-chemotherapy samples. General observations from the study: Tumors had more T cell infiltration than uninvolved lung, per TCRbeta sequencing and CD3 counts. IM1 and IM2 tumors showed no difference in T-cell fraction.

Turning to this clone: The antigen remains undetermined.

The V and J ends lost 0 bases and 1 base respectively, with 19 bases between them. The CDR3 contains 18 residues. From germline, CDR1 is SGHNT and CDR2 YYREEE (reference sequence). The protocol was immunoSEQ multiplex PCR, while the TCRdb copy is restricted to in-frame clones and leaves out a portion. The sample carries 14,000 or so clones, 60% to 80% recorded once. The V gene is TRBV5-4, the J gene TRBJ2-5; D might be TRBD1 (6 bases). Sequences were obtained from lung tumor tissue. The TCR comes from a human donor with non-small cell lung cancer. For the CDR3, the DNA is TGTGCCAGCAGCTTGGGGGGGCGATTACTGACAGTCCAAGAGACCCAGTACTTC. As protein: CASSLGGRLLTVQETQYF.